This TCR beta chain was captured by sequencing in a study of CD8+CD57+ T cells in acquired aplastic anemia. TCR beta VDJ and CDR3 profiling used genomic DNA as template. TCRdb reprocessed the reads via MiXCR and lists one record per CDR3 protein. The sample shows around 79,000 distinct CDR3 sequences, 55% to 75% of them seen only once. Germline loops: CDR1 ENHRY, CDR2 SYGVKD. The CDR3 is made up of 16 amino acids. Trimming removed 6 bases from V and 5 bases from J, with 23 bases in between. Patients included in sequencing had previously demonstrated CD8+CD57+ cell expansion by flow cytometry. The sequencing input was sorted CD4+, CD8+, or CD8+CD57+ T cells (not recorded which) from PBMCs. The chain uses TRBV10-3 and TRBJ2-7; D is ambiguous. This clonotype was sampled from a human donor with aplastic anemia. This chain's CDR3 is CAISPLRIPGYHEQYF. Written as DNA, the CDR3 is TGTGCCATCAGCCCCTTGCGGATCCCCGGGTACCACGAGCAGTACTTC.